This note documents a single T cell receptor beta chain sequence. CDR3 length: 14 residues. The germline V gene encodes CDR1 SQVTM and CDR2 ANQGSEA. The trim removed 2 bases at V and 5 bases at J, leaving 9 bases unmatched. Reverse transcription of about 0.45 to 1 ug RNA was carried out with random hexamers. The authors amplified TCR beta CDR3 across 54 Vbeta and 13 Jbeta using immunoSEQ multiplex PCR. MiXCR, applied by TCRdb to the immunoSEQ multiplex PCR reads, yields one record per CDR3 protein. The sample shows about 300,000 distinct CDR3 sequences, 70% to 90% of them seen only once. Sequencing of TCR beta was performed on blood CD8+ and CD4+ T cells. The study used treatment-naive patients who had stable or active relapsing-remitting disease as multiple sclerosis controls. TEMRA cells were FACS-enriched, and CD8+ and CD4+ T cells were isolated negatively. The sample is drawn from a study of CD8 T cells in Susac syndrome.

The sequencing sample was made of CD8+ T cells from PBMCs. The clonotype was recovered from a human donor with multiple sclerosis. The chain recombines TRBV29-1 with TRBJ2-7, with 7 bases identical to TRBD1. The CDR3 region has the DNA TGCAGCGTTGAACATATTCAGGGGGACCACGAGCAGTACTTC. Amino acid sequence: CSVEHIQGDHEQYF.